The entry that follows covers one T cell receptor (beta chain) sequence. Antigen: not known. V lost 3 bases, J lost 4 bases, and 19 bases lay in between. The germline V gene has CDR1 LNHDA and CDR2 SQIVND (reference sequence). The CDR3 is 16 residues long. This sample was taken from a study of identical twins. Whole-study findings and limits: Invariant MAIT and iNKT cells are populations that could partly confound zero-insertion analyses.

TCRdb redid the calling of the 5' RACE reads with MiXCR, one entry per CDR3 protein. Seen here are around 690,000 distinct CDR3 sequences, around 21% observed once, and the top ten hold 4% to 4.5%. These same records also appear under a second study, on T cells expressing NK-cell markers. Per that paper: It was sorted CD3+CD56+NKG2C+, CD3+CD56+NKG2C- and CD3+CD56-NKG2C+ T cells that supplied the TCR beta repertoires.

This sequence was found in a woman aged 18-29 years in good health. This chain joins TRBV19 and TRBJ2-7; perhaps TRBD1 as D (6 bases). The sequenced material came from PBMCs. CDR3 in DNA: TGTGCCAGTAGTATTGAAGCAGGGGACGGTACTTACGAGCAGTACTTC. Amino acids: CASSIEAGDGTYEQYF.